One TCR beta chain is described in this entry. Which antigen it targets is not known. Per-base quality was not reported, and no clone a single base away is much larger than it. The sample belongs to a study of shared clonotypes between healthy human individuals (TCRdb year 2020). A note on the overall study: The cohort included a few men and a couple of women between 18 and 49 years of age. For each donor, three plates each were used for CD4 naive and CD4 memory, two plates were used for CD8 naive, and one plate was used for CD8 memory. The study deeply sequenced blood TCR repertoires of five healthy adults to estimate repertoire size and the extent of clonotype sharing between individuals. To increase sequencing depth and limit assay-specific biases, TCR repertoire library preparation and sequencing were carried out by different laboratories using diverse techniques. Each donor's leukapheresis produced roughly between roughly 0.94 and 9.5 billion PBMCs.

Using the deep immunoSEQ assay, TCR CDR3 regions were amplified from genomic DNA by multiplex PCR. For each cell subset, the extracted genomic DNA was distributed evenly across all wells of several immunoSEQ 96-well plates, and each plate served as one replicate. For sorted subsets, 200 to 250 ng of genomic DNA, equivalent to around 29,000 T cell genomes, went into each replicate PCR. The purified libraries were quantified using a Qubit 3.0 fluorometer, sized with a Bioanalyzer 2100, and then quantified again using the KAPA Library Quantification kit. Every immunoSEQ 96-well plate was sequenced on a separate single-read 150-cycle Illumina NextSeq 550 flow cell. As for the original processing: Because only junctional sequences without quality scores were contained in the immunoSEQ output, filtering matching that applied to full-length reads could not be performed. To assign V/J genes and CDR3, sequences were annotated using PyIR, a Python wrapper for IgBLAST v1.9, with IMGT germline references. Any read was removed if the V/J assignment was weak (E-value above 1e-6), the CDR3 was missing, or the read contained stop codons, out-of-frame junctions, or ambiguous translated residues. V3J clonotypes were defined by identical inferred V gene, J gene, and CDR3 amino acid sequence. Percentage overlap between repertoires was calculated by dividing the number of shared unique clonotypes by the size of the smaller repertoire. Repertoire richness was assessed with RTK rarefaction, the Chao1 estimator, and Recon v2.1 estimates of unobserved clonotypes. Generation probabilities for all TCRbeta clonotypes obtained by the gDNA method from four donors were computed using OLGA. Here the immuneACCESS table is served through TCRdb, limited to in-frame sequences with V and J called. Missing clones are a known gap in these copies; in checked studies unresolved V genes cover under half, and the rest lacks a known reason. V and J calls and clone size are given by that table; D and trimming were obtained from the DNA. The sample yields roughly 2.2 million clones; 85% to 95% were counted once. The ten largest clones add up to approximately 0.4% of the sample.

Relative to germline, V is 1 base shorter and J is 5 bases shorter, with 12 bases between their ends. From the germline V gene (reference sequence), CDR1 is SEHNR and CDR2 is FQNEAQ. The CDR3 measures 15 amino acids from cysteine to phenylalanine. Just CDR3 DNA is preserved here, 45 bases in frame from base 1. Donors were healthy HIV-negative adults with no recently reported acute infections or vaccinations. Every donor was a Caucasian adult residing in Nashville, Tennessee, USA. CD4+ T cells were enriched through magnetic negative selection, after which naive cells were positively selected on CD45RA and the remaining negative fraction served as the memory subset. Blood was collected by leukapheresis, and PBMCs were isolated by Ficoll-Histopaque density gradient centrifugation and then cryopreserved in liquid nitrogen vapor phase. Analytical flow cytometry was used to check the purity and quantity of each magnetically sorted T cell population. Genomic DNA was isolated from every sorted fraction and measured by UV absorbance on a Nanodrop 2000c.

What the work shows at the level of the full study, not this receptor alone: Based on pairwise subsampling, the degree of clonotype sharing among donors was expected to be affected by sequencing depth. Incomplete sequencing was indicated by rarefaction of sorted-subset datasets, despite the large sequencing depth. Larger estimated clonotype richness was generally found for naive subsets than for memory subsets. Sharing across a handful of donors was observed for around 5% of naive CD4, 3% to 4% of naive CD8, about 2.3% of memory CD4, and roughly 0.4% of memory CD8 clonotypes. Sampling was limited to blood, and TCR repertoires in tissue likely differ from TCR repertoires in blood. The genetic and exposure-history diversity represented was limited by the small number of donors. Compared with non-shared clonotypes, the clonotypes found in all four sorted-subset donors had higher generation probabilities.

The chain employs TRBV7-9 and TRBJ2-1; 6 matching bases give a weak D call of TRBD1. Sample: naive CD4+ T cells from PBMCs. The sample's cell subset or site label, in plain terms: CD45RA+ positively selected. This sequence originates from a man between 18 and 29 years old in good health. Some clones in this sample may be carry-over from other donors' samples. The CDR3 sequence is CASSLGTEGHNEQFF. In nucleotides, the sequence is TGTGCCAGCAGCTTAGGGACAGAAGGTCACAATGAGCAGTTCTTC.